These 13 T cell receptor beta chains were sequenced from one sample in a study of blood T cell repertoires in COVID-19. Produced via immunoSEQ multiplex PCR; TCRdb's table is partial and in-frame only. The sample lists 400,000 to 550,000 clones, roughly 91% occurring once. Sequencing was done on a sample of peripheral blood. Receptor source: a woman aged 30 to 39 with acute or convalescent COVID-19.

This chain joins TRBV5-1 and TRBJ2-7; 9 bases fit TRBD1. Germline lookup yields CDR1 SGHRS and CDR2 YFSETQ. Trimming removed 4 bases from V and 4 bases from J; junction bases left unmatched: 9. The CDR3 extends over 15 amino acids. CDR3 residues: CASSQEYRGRYEQYF. The CDR3, as DNA: TGCGCCAGCAGCCAGGAGTACAGGGGGCGATACGAGCAGTACTTC.

V gene TRBV7-7 combines with J gene TRBJ2-3, with 9 bases matching TRBD2. CDR1 and CDR2 (germline): SSHAT, FNYEAQ (reference sequence). The CDR3 has 16 amino acids. Losses at the gene ends were 5 bases for V and 6 bases for J; bases not matched to a gene: 12. CDR3 DNA sequence: TGTGCCAGCAGCCCGGAGGGGGCTAGCGGGGATGATACGCAGTATTTT. Translating gives CASSPEGASGDDTQYF.

The chain joins TRBV18 to TRBJ1-1; TRBD1 might be the D (6 bases). The germline V gene has CDR1 KGHSH and CDR2 LQKENI. The V end was cut by 3 bases, the J end by 0 bases, with 8 bases between. The CDR3 is 14 residues long. CDR3 sequence reads: CASSPGHLNTEAFF. CDR3 bases: TGTGCCAGCTCACCGGGACACCTGAACACTGAAGCTTTCTTT.

This rearrangement joins TRBV5-5 to TRBJ2-3; TRBD1 matches 9 bases. Trimming at V came to 3 bases and at J to 3 bases, leaving 14 bases not matched to a gene. This CDR3 has 18 residues. Germline lookup yields CDR1 SGHKS and CDR2 YYEKEE (reference sequence). The CDR3 bases are TGTGCCAGCAGCTCACAGGGGGCTAAACTCCTGCCGACAGATACGCAGTATTTT. This encodes CASSSQGAKLLPTDTQYF. Drawing the rest from reference TRBV5-5 and TRBJ2-3, the complete variable domain is DAGVTQSPTHLIKTRGQQVTLRCSPISGHKSVSWYQQVLGQGPQFIFQYYEKEERGRGNFPDRFSARQFPNYSSELNVNALLLGDSALYLCASSSQGAKLLPTDTQYFGPGTRLTVL.

The V gene is TRBV30, the J gene TRBJ2-2, with 9 bases fitting TRBD1. The CDR3 consists of 14 residues. V shed 3 bases, J shed 5 bases, and the junction held 4 bases outside the gene matches. Germline values: CDR1 GTSNPN, CDR2 SVGIG (reference sequence). In DNA form, the CDR3 reads TGTGCCTGGAGACGACAGGGGGTAACCGGGGAGCTGTTTTTT. As protein: CAWRRQGVTGELFF.

In this sample, this clone turned up once. This chain uses TRBV21-1 with TRBJ2-3; the DNA was not used to check the table's D call, TRBD2. TRBV21-1 is termed a pseudogene. The CDR3 contains 17 residues. CDR3 in amino acids: CASSKADSGAATDTQYF. The CDR3 DNA reads TGTGCCAGCAGCAAAGCAGATAGCGGGGCTGCAACAGATACGCAGTATTTT.

This sequence joins TRBV28 and TRBJ1-5; perhaps TRBD1 as D (6 bases). Germline V gene data show CDR1 as MDHEN and CDR2 as SYDVKM. The V and J ends lost 2 bases and 2 bases respectively, with 10 bases between them. The CDR3 extends over 15 amino acids. CDR3 sequence reads: CASSLGGGGNQPQHF. CDR3 in DNA: TGTGCCAGCAGTTTAGGCGGGGGCGGCAATCAGCCCCAGCATTTT.

The J gene is TRBJ2-7, the V gene TRBV9; no definite D call. The V gene's germline CDR1 is SGDLS and CDR2 YYNGEE. Trimming took 0 bases from V and 3 from J, leaving 13 bases between them. There are 15 residues in the CDR3. The CDR3 spells CASSVEPNTYYEQYF. The CDR3 DNA reads as TGTGCCAGCAGCGTAGAACCGAATACATACTACGAGCAGTACTTC.

V gene TRBV6-4 combines with J gene TRBJ1-4, with D tentatively TRBD1 (5 bases). V was clipped by 4 bases and J by 4 bases, with 13 bases between them. The CDR3 length is 15 residues. Germline V gene lookup returns CDR1 MRHNA and CDR2 SNTAGT. In nucleotides, the CDR3 is TGTGCCAGCAGTGGCAAGACAGAATATAATGAAAAACTGTTTTTT. This gives the protein CASSGKTEYNEKLFF.

The chain recombines TRBV19 with TRBJ1-2, with 9 nucleotides matching TRBD1. The germline gives CDR1 LNHDA, CDR2 SQIVND (reference sequence). J was trimmed by 5 bases and V by 5 bases; bases with no gene match: 12. This CDR3 contains 16 residues. Written as DNA, the CDR3 is TGTGCCAGTAGTCCACGTGGGACAGGGCCCTTTTATGGCTACACCTTC. Its protein product is CASSPRGTGPFYGYTF.

For the CDR3, the DNA is TGTGCCAGCAGCTTGGGTCACGGCGGGGCGCCTAACTATGGCTACACCTTC. Amino acids: CASSLGHGGAPNYGYTF. The J gene is TRBJ1-2, the V gene TRBV5-4; D may be TRBD1 (5 bases). This CDR3 is 17 amino acids long. Trimming pared 0 bases from V and 0 bases from J, leaving 15 bases between. Germline V CDR1 and CDR2: SGHNT, YYREEE (reference sequence).

The chain couples TRBV6-5 to TRBJ2-5; D might be TRBD1 (5 bases). The CDR3 loop spans 15 amino acids. From germline, CDR1 is MNHEY and CDR2 SVGAGI. V lost 0 bases and J 4 bases, leaving 12 bases between the germline ends. The CDR3 spells CASSYSKGVRETQYF. CDR3 nucleotides: TGTGCCAGCAGTTACTCGAAAGGGGTGAGAGAGACCCAGTACTTC.

This clone has a single count. The chain uses TRBV25-1 and TRBJ2-5; the match to TRBD1 covers 8 bases. CDR1 is MGHDK and CDR2 is SYGVNS in the germline V gene. Trimming took 10 bases from V and 2 from J; bases not matched to a gene: 3. The CDR3 covers 12 residues. The CDR3 nucleotides are TGTGCCACAGGACAGGGACAAGAGACCCAGTACTTC. Its translation is CATGQGQETQYF.